This TCR beta chain originates from a study of cytomegalovirus exposure and HLA in healthy donors. Concerning this clone: The antigen is undetermined.

Germline trimming cut 10 bases from V and 3 bases from J; bases unmatched to any gene: 14. Germline V gene data show CDR1 as LNHDA and CDR2 as SQIVND (reference sequence). This CDR3 region has 16 residues. Broader study findings: V segments that were indistinguishable, TRBV6-2 and TRBV6-3 among them, were omitted from analysis. Most TCR sequences were seen very rarely across donors, but some public TCRs occurred in many. TCR beta chain V- and J-gene trimming was linked, in a later analysis, to a missense variant in DCLRE1C.

PCR primers comprised 60 Vbeta and 13 Jbeta primers. TCRdb's table, derived via immunoSEQ multiplex PCR, lists solely in-frame clones and lacks some. The sample lists tens of thousands of clones; 80% were seen once. Sequenced input: PBMCs. The chain couples TRBV19 to TRBJ2-2; 7 bases match TRBD1. The sequence was collected from a male donor in good health and CMV-seronegative. In nucleotides, the CDR3 is TGTGCCACCACACCACAGGGGTTAGTTGACACCGGGGAGCTGTTTTTT. Protein product: CATTPQGLVDTGELFF. The full variable domain, completed using reference TRBV19 and TRBJ2-2, is DGGITQSPKYLFRKEGQNVTLSCEQNLNHDAMYWYRQDPGQGLRLIYYSQIVNDFQKGDIAEGYSVSREKKESFPLTVTSAQKNPTAFYLCATTPQGLVDTGELFFGEGSRLTVL.